This T cell receptor beta chain emerged from a study of shared clonotypes between healthy human individuals. The wider study: Serving as donors were two women and a few men, whose ages spanned 18 to 49. The study, taken as a whole, reports: Tissue TCR repertoires likely differ from these blood-only repertoires.

Splitting of each subset's genomic DNA was done evenly across several immunoSEQ plates. Sequencing used immunoSEQ multiplex PCR; TCRdb keeps in-frame clones, though not all of them. The sample holds nearly 750,000 clones; roughly 72% are singletons and the top ten take more than 1.5%. The CDR3 runs to 14 residues. Germline V gives CDR1 MNHNS, CDR2 SASEGT. V gave up 2 bases and J gave up 6 bases, with 13 bases separating them. In regard to this clone: What it binds is not known.

Sequenced material: memory CD4+ T cells sorted from blood. Subset defined: CD45RA-negative fraction. This clonotype was obtained from a woman aged 30 to 39 in good health. The chain has TRBV6-1 and TRBJ2-5, with D hard to call. The CDR3 bases are TGTGCCAGCAGTGAAAGTGCGTCCCGTAAGACCCAGTACTTC. Encoded protein: CASSESASRKTQYF.